The sample holds a few counts of the clone carrying this T cell receptor (beta chain). Its cognate antigen is unknown. Researchers ran the PCR with 60 Vbeta and 13 Jbeta primers. Using immunoSEQ multiplex PCR, the repertoire was profiled, and TCRdb retains in-frame clones only, with some absent. Among 160,000 or so clones listed, 70% to 80% were seen once. This sample was included in a study of cytomegalovirus exposure and HLA in healthy donors. Study conclusions and caveats: It was confirmed in vitro that a few of the CMV-associated chains were specific for CMV antigens. An analysis done earlier found most TCR beta V segments productive about 90% or about 30% of the time.

The ends were cut back, 3 bases at V and 0 bases at J, with 10 bases in the middle. Germline V gene sequence: CDR1 LGHNA, CDR2 YSLEER. CDR3 length: 15 residues. The TCR originated in a young man in good health and CMV-seronegative. Sequenced: PBMCs. The V and J genes are TRBV4-3 and TRBJ2-3; D is possibly TRBD2 (6 bases). This chain's CDR3 is CASSQTGLSTDTQYF. CDR3 nucleotides: TGCGCCAGCAGCCAGACGGGACTCAGCACAGATACGCAGTATTTT.